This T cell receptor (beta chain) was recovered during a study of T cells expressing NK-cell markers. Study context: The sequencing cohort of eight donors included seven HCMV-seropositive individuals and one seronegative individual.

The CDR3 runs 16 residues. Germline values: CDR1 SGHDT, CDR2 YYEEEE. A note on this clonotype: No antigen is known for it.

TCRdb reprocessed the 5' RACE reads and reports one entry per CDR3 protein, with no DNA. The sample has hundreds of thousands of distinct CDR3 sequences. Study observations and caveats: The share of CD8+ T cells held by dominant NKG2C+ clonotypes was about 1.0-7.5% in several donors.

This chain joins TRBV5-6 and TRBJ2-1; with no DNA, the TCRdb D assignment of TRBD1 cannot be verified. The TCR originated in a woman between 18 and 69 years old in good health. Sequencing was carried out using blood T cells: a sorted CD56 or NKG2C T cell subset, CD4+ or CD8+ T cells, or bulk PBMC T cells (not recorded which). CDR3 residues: CASSLVVGGSFGEQFF.